The next 29 T cell receptor beta chains were all read from a single sample in a study of blood T cell repertoires in COVID-19. Here immunoSEQ multiplex PCR was the method, and the copy in TCRdb shows in-frame clones only, minus some. Of about 120,000 clones listed, roughly four fifths are singletons. The material sequenced was peripheral blood. The receptors were sampled from a man between 25 and 39 years old with COVID-19, enrolled during active disease.

The chain combines TRBV12-3 or TRBV12-4 with TRBJ2-5, with 7 bases fitting TRBD1. CDR3 length equals 13 residues. V gave up 6 bases and J gave up 5 bases; unmatched junction bases: 6. Written as DNA, the CDR3 is TGTGCCAGCAGCGACAGGGTGGGGGAGACCCAGTACTTC. Translating it yields CASSDRVGETQYF.

This clone was observed a few times. The chain couples TRBV6-5 to TRBJ2-7, with D possibly matching TRBD1 (5 bases). The germline V and J ends were trimmed by 3 bases and 3 bases, with 15 bases remaining between them. This CDR3 region has 15 residues. Per germline, CDR1 MNHEY and CDR2 SVGAGI. In DNA form, the CDR3 reads TGTGCCAGCAGTTATTCCAGGGCCCCGAGCTACGAGCAGTACTTC. Amino acids: CASSYSRAPSYEQYF.

The DNA of the CDR3 is TGTGCCAGCAGCCAAGAGTCGGCTCGCGAGGAGGCTTTCTTT. Encoded protein: CASSQESAREEAFF. The chain couples TRBV4-2 to TRBJ1-1; no clear D gene. The V gene's germline CDR1 is LGHNA and CDR2 YNFKEQ. The CDR3 runs 14 residues. Trimming removed 0 bases from V and 11 bases from J, with 16 bases in between.

This clone showed up just a few times. The V and J genes are TRBV2 and TRBJ1-1; a possible D gene is TRBD1 (6 bases). The V gene lost 6 bases and the J gene lost 9 bases, with 14 bases spanning the gap. CDR1 is SNHLY, CDR2 FYNNEI, per germline. The CDR3 runs to 12 residues. CDR3 nucleotides: TGTGCCAGCAGAGGACAGTCCCAAAAAGCTTTCTTT. It encodes CASRGQSQKAFF.

The genes are TRBV7-2 and TRBJ1-1; the match to TRBD1 covers 8 bases. This CDR3 has 13 amino acids. The germline V gene has CDR1 SGHTA and CDR2 FQGNSA. After removal of 5 bases from V and 7 bases from J, the junction contained 6 bases not matched to a gene. The CDR3 nucleotides are TGTGCCAGCAGCCCTGGACAGGGTATTGAAGCTTTCTTT. Translation gives CASSPGQGIEAFF. Based on the CDR3 plus reference TRBV7-2 and TRBJ1-1, the full variable domain is GAGVSQSPSNKVTEKGKDVELRCDPISGHTALYWYRQSLGQGLEFLIYFQGNSAPDKSGLPSDRFSAERTGGSVSTLTIQRTQQEDSAVYLCASSPGQGIEAFFGQGTRLTVV.

The chain joins TRBV11-2 to TRBJ2-3, with D possibly TRBD1 on 5 matching bases. Per the germline V gene, CDR1 is SGHAT and CDR2 is FQNNGV. V was trimmed by 5 bases and J by 4 bases, leaving 16 bases between them. This CDR3 region has 15 residues. The DNA for the CDR3 is TGTGCCAGCAGCGTCACGATGGGGCCGGCAGATACGCAGTATTTT. Protein sequence: CASSVTMGPADTQYF.

The chain uses TRBV11-2 and TRBJ2-5, with TRBD2 matching 8 bases. The V and J ends lost 1 base and 5 bases, in that order; junction bases with no gene match: 3. There are 14 residues in the CDR3. Germline V gene lookup returns CDR1 SGHAT and CDR2 FQNNGV. As DNA, the CDR3 is TGTGCCAGCAGCTTAGGGGCTAGCGGGGAGACCCAGTACTTC. Its translation: CASSLGASGETQYF.

This clone was detected ten times or more. The chain combines TRBV7-9 with TRBJ1-3; tentatively, D is TRBD1 (6 bases). Per germline, CDR1 SEHNR and CDR2 FQNEAQ (reference sequence). The ends were cut back, 5 bases at V and 3 bases at J, with 14 bases in the middle. This CDR3 is 15 amino acids long. The CDR3 reads CASSAQQGFGNTIYF. The CDR3 region has the DNA TGTGCCAGCAGCGCACAACAGGGTTTTGGAAACACCATATATTTT. The variable domain in full, with the rest retrieved from reference TRBV7-9 and TRBJ1-3, is DTGVSQNPRHKITKRGQNVTFRCDPISEHNRLYWYRQTLGQGPEFLTYFQNEAQLEKSRLLSDRFSAERPKGSFSTLEIQRTEQGDSAMYLCASSAQQGFGNTIYFGEGSWLTVV.

The V call is TRBV7-2, the J call TRBJ2-7, with TRBD1 identical over 8 bases. This CDR3 is built from 15 residues. CDR1 is SGHTA, CDR2 FQGNSA, per germline. V gave up 2 bases and J gave up 3 bases; unmatched junction bases: 6. This CDR3 reads CASSLRPGGIYEQYF. The CDR3 DNA is TGTGCCAGCAGCTTAAGACCAGGGGGCATCTACGAGCAGTACTTC.

This chain uses TRBV9 with TRBJ1-1; D call uncertain. Germline CDR1 SGDLS, CDR2 YYNGEE. CDR3 length: 13 amino acids. Trimming took 2 bases from V and 3 from J, leaving 8 bases between them. The CDR3 spells CASSVLTDTEAFF. CDR3 bases: TGTGCCAGCAGCGTCTTAACGGACACTGAAGCTTTCTTT.

This clone was found once. V is TRBV11-3 and J is TRBJ2-5, with a weak D call TRBD2 (6 bases). CDR1 SGHNT and CDR2 YENEEA come from the germline V gene. With 5 bases removed from V and 2 bases from J, the gap between germline ends came to 15 bases. This CDR3 is built from 15 residues. Here the CDR3 reads CASSPGGGPQETQYF. The CDR3 nucleotides are TGTGCCAGCAGCCCAGGTGGAGGGCCACAAGAGACCCAGTACTTC.

This sequence joins TRBV19 and TRBJ1-1, with D possibly being TRBD1 (5 bases). From germline, CDR1 is LNHDA and CDR2 SQIVND (reference sequence). The germline V and J ends were trimmed by 5 bases and 2 bases, with 12 bases remaining between them. CDR3 length: 14 residues. The CDR3 spells CASSVTGANTEAFF. In DNA, the CDR3 is TGTGCCAGTAGTGTAACAGGAGCCAACACTGAAGCTTTCTTT.

The V call is TRBV11-3, the J call TRBJ2-5; 7 nucleotides match TRBD2. Germline CDR1 reads SGHNT; CDR2 reads YENEEA. CDR3 length: 15 residues. The ends lost 4 bases at V and 5 bases at J; junction bases unmatched: 10. The CDR3 bases are TGTGCCAGCAGCTACCATAGGGGAGGGACGGAGACCCAGTACTTC. It translates to CASSYHRGGTETQYF.

This chain connects TRBV12-3 or TRBV12-4 to TRBJ1-5; 7 nucleotides match TRBD1. CDR3 size: 13 residues. After removal of 7 bases from V and 7 bases from J, the junction contained 7 bases not matched to a gene. Here the CDR3 reads CASTGTEGQPQHF. The CDR3 nucleotides are TGTGCCAGCACCGGGACAGAAGGGCAGCCCCAGCATTTT.

This clone was seen just once. This rearrangement joins TRBV27 to TRBJ1-1; D uncertain. The CDR3 runs 13 residues. The ends were cut back, 4 bases at V and 1 base at J, with 7 bases in the middle. From germline, CDR1 is MNHEY and CDR2 SMNVEV (reference sequence). CDR3 coding DNA: TGTGCCAGCAGTTCTCAGGCGAACACTGAAGCTTTCTTT. Its protein product is CASSSQANTEAFF.

The genes are TRBV28 and TRBJ2-3; the match to TRBD2 covers 12 bases. V trimming: 4 bases; J trimming: 1 base; junction bases outside the gene matches: 9. The CDR3 is made up of 18 amino acids. Germline assignment: CDR1 MDHEN and CDR2 SYDVKM. DNA for the CDR3: TGTGCCAGCAGTTCACCCGGGACTAGCGGGCCTGGCACAGATACGCAGTATTTT. This translates into CASSSPGTSGPGTDTQYF. Using reference TRBV28 and TRBJ2-3 for the parts outside the CDR3, the full variable domain is DVKVTQSSRYLVKRTGEKVFLECVQDMDHENMFWYRQDPGLGLRLIYFSYDVKMKEKGDIPEGYSVSREKKERFSLILESASTNQTSMYLCASSSPGTSGPGTDTQYFGPGTRLTVL.

The chain has TRBV11-3 and TRBJ2-1; 11 nucleotides match TRBD2. The CDR3 has 16 residues. Germline V CDR1 and CDR2: SGHNT, YENEEA. V was clipped by 4 bases and J by 9 bases; unmatched bases: 11. The CDR3 is CASSSRLAGFSVEQFF. CDR3 bases: TGTGCCAGCAGCTCCAGACTAGCGGGGTTTTCTGTTGAGCAGTTCTTC.

The genes are TRBV28 and TRBJ1-2; 7 bases line up with TRBD1. The ends lost 4 bases at V and 6 bases at J; junction bases unmatched: 14. CDR3 length: 16 residues. Germline V gene data show CDR1 as MDHEN and CDR2 as SYDVKM. CDR3 in DNA: TGTGCCAGCAGTTCCCCTACCCCTACAGGGGAGGATGGCTACACCTTC. It encodes CASSSPTPTGEDGYTF.

This chain uses TRBV6-5 with TRBJ1-3, with 10 bases lining up with TRBD1. Germline values: CDR1 MNHEY, CDR2 SVGAGI. Trimming cost V 10 bases and J 0 bases; bases outside gene matches: 3. This CDR3 has 14 amino acids. CDR3 sequence reads: CATGTGVSGNTIYF. The CDR3 region has the DNA TGTGCCACCGGGACAGGGGTCTCTGGAAACACCATATATTTT.

The chain carries TRBV6-5 and TRBJ2-3; TRBD1 is a possible D gene (6 bases). Deletions cut 6 bases from V and 2 bases from J, with 12 bases between. The germline gives CDR1 MNHEY, CDR2 SVGAGI. CDR3 size: 14 residues. The CDR3 here is CASRLNRATDTQYF. The CDR3 coding sequence is TGTGCCAGCAGACTTAACAGGGCCACAGATACGCAGTATTTT.

This clone was seen once. The CDR3 DNA is TGCGCCAGCAGACCCCGGACAGGGGGCGGAAGGGAGCTGTTTTTT. Its translation: CASRPRTGGGRELFF. The rearrangement uses TRBV5-1 and TRBJ2-2; TRBD1 aligns across 11 bases. The CDR3 is 15 residues long. Germline trimming cut 5 bases from V and 9 bases from J; bases unmatched to any gene: 9. Germline-derived CDR1 and CDR2 are SGHRS and YFSETQ.

The V call is TRBV7-2, the J call TRBJ2-1; 11 positions match TRBD1. Germline trimming cut 5 bases from V and 10 bases from J; bases unmatched to any gene: 4. CDR1 SGHTA and CDR2 FQGNSA come from the germline V gene. The CDR3 length is 13 residues. The CDR3 region is CASSTRTGGEQFF. The CDR3 DNA sequence: TGTGCCAGCAGCACTCGGACAGGGGGCGAGCAGTTCTTC.

The genes are TRBV7-9 and TRBJ1-4; D gene uncertain. The V end lost 8 bases, the J end lost 6 bases, and 19 bases lay between the germline ends. The CDR3 loop spans 15 amino acids. Germline assignment: CDR1 SEHNR and CDR2 FQNEAQ (reference sequence). CDR3 sequence reads: CASGREGRGDEKLFF. The CDR3 region has the DNA TGTGCCAGCGGGCGAGAGGGCAGAGGAGATGAAAAACTGTTTTTT.

The chain is built from TRBV9 and TRBJ2-1; 10 bases line up with TRBD1. This CDR3 is 13 amino acids long. J gave up 10 bases and V 3 bases, and 4 bases lay outside the gene matches. CDR1 is SGDLS, CDR2 YYNGEE, per germline. The CDR3 sequence: CASSDGTGEEQFF. The CDR3 coding sequence is TGTGCCAGCAGCGACGGGACAGGGGAAGAGCAGTTCTTC.

This clone was detected once. The chain recombines TRBV5-1 with TRBJ2-1; 10 nucleotides line up with TRBD2. The J segment lost 3 bases and the V segment lost 4 bases, leaving 4 bases of the junction unmatched. Germline lookup yields CDR1 SGHRS and CDR2 YFSETQ. The CDR3 covers 15 residues. CDR3 amino acids: CASSLGLASYNEQFF. Here the CDR3 DNA reads TGCGCCAGCAGCCTGGGACTAGCGAGCTACAATGAGCAGTTCTTC. The full variable domain, rest sourced from reference TRBV5-1 and TRBJ2-1, is KAGVTQTPRYLIKTRGQQVTLSCSPISGHRSVSWYQQTPGQGLQFLFEYFSETQRNKGNFPGRFSGRQFSNSRSEMNVSTLELGDSALYLCASSLGLASYNEQFFGPGTRLTVL.

The gene calls are TRBV7-9 and TRBJ2-1, with 9 bases matching TRBD2. There are 17 residues in the CDR3. The germline V gene encodes CDR1 SEHNR and CDR2 FQNEAQ (reference sequence). V was clipped by 0 bases and J by 7 bases; unmatched bases: 10. The CDR3 reads CASSLALVSGGLNEQFF. The CDR3 DNA reads TGTGCCAGCAGCTTAGCGCTGGTTAGCGGGGGCCTTAATGAGCAGTTCTTC.

This sequence joins TRBV5-1 and TRBJ2-5; 9 nucleotides match TRBD1. CDR1 is SGHRS and CDR2 is YFSETQ in the germline V gene. The CDR3 has 13 residues. The V and J ends lost 4 bases and 4 bases, in that order; junction bases with no gene match: 2. CDR3 sequence: CASSAGQGETQYF. In DNA form, the CDR3 reads TGCGCCAGCAGCGCGGGACAGGGAGAGACCCAGTACTTC. Looking up the rest from reference TRBV5-1 and TRBJ2-5 gives the full variable domain: KAGVTQTPRYLIKTRGQQVTLSCSPISGHRSVSWYQQTPGQGLQFLFEYFSETQRNKGNFPGRFSGRQFSNSRSEMNVSTLELGDSALYLCASSAGQGETQYFGPGTRLLVL.

V is TRBV24-1 and J is TRBJ2-6; D gene ambiguous. Looked up from germline, CDR1 is KGHDR and CDR2 is SFDVKD. The CDR3 runs 17 residues. Between the trimmed V and J ends, which lost 6 bases and 3 bases, there was a span of 17 bases. CDR3 region: CATSSTLASGGANVLTF. DNA for the CDR3: TGTGCCACCAGTTCCACCCTTGCGTCAGGTGGGGCCAACGTCCTGACTTTC.

This rearrangement joins TRBV5-4 to TRBJ2-1, with D maybe TRBD2 (5 bases). V was shortened by 0 bases and J by 0 bases, with 16 bases between the two germline ends. Germline V gene lookup returns CDR1 SGHNT and CDR2 YYREEE (reference sequence). CDR3 length: 18 residues. CDR3 nucleotide sequence: TGTGCCAGCAGCTTGGTGGGCCCATTAGGGAGCTCCTACAATGAGCAGTTCTTC. Amino acids: CASSLVGPLGSSYNEQFF. Full variable domain (outside the CDR3, taken from reference TRBV5-4 and TRBJ2-1): ETGVTQSPTHLIKTRGQQVTLRCSSQSGHNTVSWYQQALGQGPQFIFQYYREEENGRGNFPPRFSGLQFPNYSSELNVNALELDDSALYLCASSLVGPLGSSYNEQFFGPGTRLTVL.